Shown below are 32 T cell receptor beta chains from a single sample sequenced in a study of OX40 agonist ivuxolimab in advanced cancers. Some clones are missing from TCRdb's copy, which holds only in-frame ones; the method was immunoSEQ multiplex PCR. The repertoire consists of 55,000 to 85,000 clones, with 75% to 90% occurring once and the leading ten covering approximately 1.2%. The starting material was CD4+ or CD8+ T cells sorted from blood, obtained in a trial of the OX40 agonist ivuxolimab. These TCRs come from an adult with an advanced solid tumor such as melanoma, head and neck, liver or kidney cancer.

This clone was seen only a few times. The chain uses TRBV2 and TRBJ1-2; D uncertain. CDR3 length: 13 residues. Germline assignment: CDR1 SNHLY and CDR2 FYNNEI. V dropped 3 bases and J dropped 7 bases, with 12 bases sitting between them. This chain's CDR3 is CASSDWGEGGYTF. The CDR3 DNA is TGTGCCAGCAGTGACTGGGGAGAGGGTGGCTACACCTTC.

This clone occurred once. The J gene is TRBJ2-5, the V gene TRBV9; TRBD2 matches 7 bases. The CDR3 totals 15 residues. The trim removed 0 bases at V and 5 bases at J, leaving 7 bases unmatched. Per the germline V gene, CDR1 is SGDLS and CDR2 is YYNGEE. The CDR3 DNA is TGTGCCAGCAGCGTAGGAGCAAGGGAGGGGGAGACCCAGTACTTC. Protein: CASSVGAREGETQYF.

V is TRBV14 and J is TRBJ2-7, with D perhaps TRBD1 or TRBD2 (5 bases each). The CDR3 runs 17 residues. V dropped 3 bases and J dropped 3 bases, with 21 bases sitting between them. The germline CDR1 and CDR2 sequences are SGHDN and FVKESK. This CDR3 reads CASSQVFPWDGDYEQYF. For the CDR3, the DNA is TGTGCCAGCAGCCAGGTCTTCCCTTGGGACGGGGACTACGAGCAGTACTTC. Looking up the rest from reference TRBV14 and TRBJ2-7 gives the full variable domain: EAGVTQFPSHSVIEKGQTVTLRCDPISGHDNLYWYRRVMGKEIKFLLHFVKESKQDESGMPNNRFLAERTGGTYSTLKVQPAELEDSGVYFCASSQVFPWDGDYEQYFGPGTRLTVT.

The CDR3 reads CASSPGTSGVEQFF. DNA of the CDR3: TGCGCCAGCAGCCCCGGGACTAGCGGGGTTGAGCAGTTCTTC. This chain connects TRBV10-2 to TRBJ2-1; 13 nucleotides agree with TRBD2. V was pared by 6 bases and J by 9 bases, with 5 bases of the junction left unmatched. Germline CDR1 is WSHSY and CDR2 is SAAADI. The CDR3 contains 14 residues.

The V and J genes are TRBV6-5 and TRBJ1-2; D remains unclear. This CDR3 has 13 amino acids. CDR1 is MNHEY, CDR2 SVGAGI, per germline. The germline V and J ends were trimmed by 2 bases and 5 bases, with 9 bases remaining between them. The CDR3: CASSYGSRYGYTF. In nucleotides, the CDR3 is TGTGCCAGCAGTTACGGGTCTCGTTATGGCTACACCTTC.

The CDR3 nucleotides are TGTGCCAGCAGTTACTCGACTGGGGCCGAGCAGTACTTC. Residues: CASSYSTGAEQYF. The chain has TRBV6-6 and TRBJ2-7; possible D gene TRBD1, 5 bases. Trimming pared 0 bases from V and 6 bases from J, leaving 9 bases between. The germline V gene encodes CDR1 MNHNY and CDR2 SVGAGI (reference sequence). CDR3 length equals 13 residues.

The chain has TRBV5-1 and TRBJ1-1; 7 positions agree with TRBD1. The V gene end was trimmed by 5 bases and the J gene end by 4 bases; junction bases not matched to a gene: 8. The CDR3 is 14 amino acids. The V gene's germline CDR1 is SGHRS and CDR2 YFSETQ. CDR3 protein: CASREGGPITEAFF. CDR3 bases: TGCGCCAGCAGGGAAGGGGGCCCCATCACTGAAGCTTTCTTT.

The V gene is TRBV9, the J gene TRBJ1-6, with a weak D call TRBD1 (6 bases). CDR1 and CDR2 from the germline V gene are SGDLS and YYNGEE. Trimming left V 0 bases short and J 7 bases short, with 11 bases between. The CDR3 is 15 residues long. CDR3 coding DNA: TGTGCCAGCAGCGTAGAAACAGGGATGAATTCACCCCTCCACTTT. It specifies CASSVETGMNSPLHF. The full variable domain, completed using reference TRBV9 and TRBJ1-6, is DSGVTQTPKHLITATGQRVTLRCSPRSGDLSVYWYQQSLDQGLQFLIQYYNGEERAKGNILERFSAQQFPDLHSELNLSSLELGDSALYFCASSVETGMNSPLHFGNGTRLTVT.

This chain links TRBV25-1 with TRBJ1-5, with 7 bases that match TRBD1. J was trimmed by 4 bases and V by 5 bases; bases with no gene match: 8. Germline V gene sequence: CDR1 MGHDK, CDR2 SYGVNS. The CDR3 runs 15 residues. CDR3 DNA sequence: TGTGCCAGCAGTCAGACAGGGATCGAAAATCAGCCCCAGCATTTT. Protein sequence: CASSQTGIENQPQHF.

Written as DNA, the CDR3 is TGTGCCAGCAGTTGGACAGGGGGAGTATGGGAGCAGTACTTC. Protein sequence: CASSWTGGVWEQYF. The chain couples TRBV6-5 to TRBJ2-7; TRBD1 matches 10 bases. This CDR3 is built from 14 residues. J was trimmed by 7 bases and V by 4 bases; bases with no gene match: 7. Germline-derived CDR1 and CDR2 are MNHEY and SVGAGI.

The chain combines TRBV30 with TRBJ1-3, with D hard to call. The CDR3 totals 13 residues. V lost 1 base to trimming and J lost 2 bases, with 6 bases between them. Germline CDR1 GTSNPN, CDR2 SVGIG (reference sequence). DNA for the CDR3: TGTGCCTGGAGTGCCCAACCTGGAAACACCATATATTTT. It is translated as CAWSAQPGNTIYF.

The J gene is TRBJ2-5, the V gene TRBV7-2; D gene unclear. The CDR3 consists of 12 residues. V shed 4 bases and J shed 5 bases, with 8 bases lying between them. Germline assignment: CDR1 SGHTA and CDR2 FQGNSA. For the CDR3, the DNA is TGTGCCAGCAGCTCCCCCCCGGAGACCCAGTACTTC. Residues: CASSSPPETQYF.

This chain uses TRBV7-2 with TRBJ1-1; TRBD1 agrees at 9 bases. Germline assignment: CDR1 SGHTA and CDR2 FQGNSA. V was pared by 5 bases and J by 4 bases, with 14 bases of the junction left unmatched. This CDR3 is built from 17 residues. The CDR3 nucleotides read TGTGCCAGCAGCGATACAGGGGGCGCCGGGCGGAGCACTGAAGCTTTCTTT. Its translation: CASSDTGGAGRSTEAFF.

The chain carries TRBV18 and TRBJ2-7, with D perhaps TRBD2 (6 bases). The CDR3 totals 11 residues. Germline lookup yields CDR1 KGHSH and CDR2 LQKENI. V was shortened by 3 bases and J by 6 bases, with 6 bases between the two germline ends. The CDR3 DNA reads TGTGCCAGCTCACCGGGGGGCGAGCAGTACTTC. It translates to CASSPGGEQYF.

The chain couples TRBV11-3 to TRBJ2-5, with D hard to call. Trimming removed 5 bases from V and 2 bases from J, with 6 bases in between. Germline CDR1 and CDR2: SGHNT and YENEEA. CDR3 length: 12 amino acids. This CDR3 is CASSGKQETQYF. In DNA form, the CDR3 reads TGTGCCAGCAGCGGAAAACAAGAGACCCAGTACTTC.

The chain recombines TRBV7-8 with TRBJ1-5, with no clear D. Trimming shortened V by 1 base and J by 1 base, and 8 bases separated the two germline ends. The CDR3 covers 15 residues. The germline CDR1 and CDR2 sequences are SGHVS and FQNEAQ. The CDR3: CASSLVGASNQPQHF. CDR3 DNA sequence: TGTGCCAGCAGCTTAGTGGGCGCGAGCAATCAGCCCCAGCATTTT. The complete variable domain, with remaining parts taken from reference TRBV7-8 and TRBJ1-5, reads GAGVSQSPRYKVAKRGQDVALRCDPISGHVSLFWYQQALGQGPEFLTYFQNEAQLDKSGLPSDRFFAERPEGSVSTLKIQRTQQEDSAVYLCASSLVGASNQPQHFGDGTRLSIL.

The chain recombines TRBV4-3 with TRBJ1-4, with D hard to call. Germline CDR1 reads LGHNA; CDR2 reads YSLEER. The CDR3 runs to 13 residues. Trimming cost V 1 base and J 8 bases, with 8 bases left between them. The CDR3 protein is CASSQARPEKLFF. CDR3 bases: TGCGCCAGCAGCCAAGCCAGACCGGAAAAACTGTTTTTT.

The chain joins TRBV27 to TRBJ2-7, with D perhaps TRBD2 (5 bases). CDR3 length: 12 amino acids. V was shortened by 3 bases and J by 6 bases, with 9 bases between the two germline ends. CDR1 is MNHEY and CDR2 is SMNVEV in the germline V gene (reference sequence). The CDR3 nucleotides are TGTGCCAGCAGTTTCCGAGGAGGCGAGCAGTACTTC. It codes for CASSFRGGEQYF.

The chain carries TRBV6-5 and TRBJ1-1; D might be TRBD1 (5 bases). Deletions cut 2 bases from V and 3 bases from J, with 10 bases between. In germline, CDR1 is MNHEY, CDR2 SVGAGI. CDR3 length: 14 residues. CDR3 DNA: TGTGCCAGCAGTTACCGGAGGGGAGACACTGAAGCTTTCTTT. Translated, it gives CASSYRRGDTEAFF.

The rearrangement uses TRBV6-1 and TRBJ2-7; the D gene is possibly TRBD1 (6 bases). The CDR3 consists of 14 residues. The V gene's germline CDR1 is MNHNS and CDR2 SASEGT. V shed 10 bases and J shed 6 bases, with 22 bases lying between them. CDR3 coding DNA: TGTGCCACCACCGAACAGGGCCCCCTCACCGAGCAGTACTTC. The encoded protein is CATTEQGPLTEQYF.

This clone was counted a few times. The V call is TRBV7-8, the J call TRBJ2-2; a possible D gene is TRBD1 (5 bases). Looked up from germline, CDR1 is SGHVS and CDR2 is FQNEAQ. Trimming stripped 5 bases from V and 4 bases from J, with 14 bases between. CDR3 length: 15 residues. CDR3 sequence reads: CASSPLLQGTGELFF. The DNA for the CDR3 is TGTGCCAGCAGCCCCCTTTTGCAGGGCACCGGGGAGCTGTTTTTT.

This clone has only a few counts. V usage is TRBV11-2 and J usage is TRBJ1-1; D might be TRBD1 (5 bases). The CDR3 totals 15 residues. The ends were cut back, 3 bases at V and 1 base at J, with 12 bases in the middle. The V gene's germline CDR1 is SGHAT and CDR2 FQNNGV. CDR3 residues: CASSLTPGGNTEAFF. In nucleotides, the CDR3 is TGTGCCAGCAGCTTGACCCCCGGGGGGAACACTGAAGCTTTCTTT.

The chain has TRBV6-5 and TRBJ1-2; no reliable D call. The CDR3 runs 12 residues. In germline, CDR1 is MNHEY, CDR2 SVGAGI. Between the trimmed V and J ends, which lost 8 bases and 0 bases, there was a span of 7 bases. CDR3 bases: TGTGCCAGCGCAAGATCTAACTATGGCTACACCTTC. Its protein is CASARSNYGYTF.

This chain uses TRBV6-6 with TRBJ2-4; D might be TRBD1 (6 bases). The CDR3 spans 13 residues. Germline CDR1 and CDR2: MNHNY and SVGAGI (reference sequence). V was cut by 7 bases and J by 1 base, with 8 bases left in between. CDR3 bases: TGTGCCAGCACTCAGGGGGCCAAAAACATTCAGTACTTC. The encoded protein is CASTQGAKNIQYF.

This clone was seen at least ten times. J is TRBJ1-5 and V is TRBV7-2, with a tentative D call TRBD1 (5 bases). Trimming took 0 bases from V and 6 from J, leaving 21 bases between them. CDR1 and CDR2 from the germline V gene are SGHTA and FQGNSA. The CDR3 runs 18 residues. This CDR3 reads CASSLAFRGSVSSQPQHF. CDR3 sequence (DNA): TGTGCCAGCAGCTTAGCGTTTCGGGGGTCAGTATCGAGTCAGCCCCAGCATTTT.

The chain combines TRBV10-1 with TRBJ1-1; D is perhaps TRBD1 (6 bases). The length of the CDR3 is 15 residues. Germline-derived CDR1 and CDR2 are WNHNN and SYGVQD (reference sequence). Between the trimmed V and J ends, which lost 0 bases and 8 bases, there was a span of 16 bases. The CDR3 reads CASSESNGQGKEAFF. CDR3 DNA: TGCGCCAGCAGTGAGTCCAATGGCCAGGGGAAAGAAGCTTTCTTT.

The chain recombines TRBV6-1 with TRBJ1-5, with unresolved D. Trimming pared 2 bases from V and 6 bases from J, leaving 8 bases between. The CDR3 has 13 amino acids. Germline V CDR1 and CDR2: MNHNS, SASEGT. The CDR3, as DNA: TGTGCCAGCAGTGAATTTCAGGCTCAGCCCCAGCATTTT. It specifies CASSEFQAQPQHF.

The chain is built from TRBV10-3 and TRBJ1-4; D is unclear. Per germline, CDR1 ENHRY and CDR2 SYGVKD. CDR3 size: 13 residues. Trimming left V 2 bases short and J 10 bases short, with 11 bases between. The CDR3 loop reads CAISEPHEGKLFF. The CDR3 nucleotides are TGTGCCATCAGTGAGCCCCACGAGGGAAAACTGTTTTTT.

The J gene is TRBJ1-2, the V gene TRBV5-1, with D possibly matching TRBD1 (5 bases). V dropped 2 bases and J dropped 5 bases, with 13 bases sitting between them. This CDR3 is built from 14 residues. The germline CDR1 and CDR2 sequences are SGHRS and YFSETQ. CDR3 sequence (DNA): TGCGCCAGCAGCTTAATCGGGACGGTATATGGCTACACCTTC. It encodes CASSLIGTVYGYTF.

This clone showed up just once. V gene TRBV5-4 combines with J gene TRBJ1-2, with no clear D. Looked up from germline, CDR1 is SGHNT and CDR2 is YYREEE (reference sequence). This CDR3 contains 13 residues. V lost 2 bases to trimming and J lost 8 bases, with 13 bases between them. CDR3 in amino acids: CASSFDEVGGYTF. CDR3 DNA sequence: TGTGCCAGCAGCTTCGACGAAGTGGGCGGCTACACCTTC.

The chain joins TRBV29-1 to TRBJ2-7, with TRBD1 identical over 7 bases. The CDR3 contains 11 residues. Losses at the gene ends were 5 bases for V and 5 bases for J; bases not matched to a gene: 3. The germline CDR1 and CDR2 sequences are SQVTM and ANQGSEA. CDR3 sequence (DNA): TGCAGCGTTCGAGGGGGCGACGAGCAGTACTTC. Protein product: CSVRGGDEQYF.

The chain uses TRBV27 and TRBJ2-7, with 7 bases matching TRBD2. This CDR3 region has 16 residues. V shed 3 bases and J 5 bases; nucleotides not matched to a gene: 13. Germline V lookup: CDR1 MNHEY, CDR2 SMNVEV (reference sequence). The CDR3 DNA reads as TGTGCCAGCAGTTTTGGAGGACTAGACGGAGGGGACGAGCAGTACTTC. This translates into CASSFGGLDGGDEQYF.